This T cell receptor beta chain was retrieved from a study of T cell responses to AZD1222 COVID-19 vaccine (dated by TCRdb to the early 2020s). A note on the overall study: A total of 230 to 250 trial participants underwent TCR sequencing, of whom roughly 210 had received two doses of AZD1222 and roughly 26 had received two doses of the MenACWY control vaccine. Trial participants were enrolled into age subgroups of 18-55, 56-69 and 70-plus years, which contained 148, 28 and 57 TCR-sequenced participants, respectively. The investigation overall reported the following: Most participants were white British and females outnumbered males, and the authors suggested that clonal diversity may have been underestimated. CD4 TCRs associated with the vaccine covered the entire spike protein, and the dominant responses were in regions 160-218 and 743-854. Because no samples from the day 14 peak response were available, repertoires could be characterized only after the peak T cell response. The 56-69-year group was small, and its depth increase did not reach significance, likely because of low power. Nearly half of unique spike-specific TCRs reportedly recognized epitopes outside regions mutated in the B.1.351 and B.1.1.7 variants. Only a handful of AZD1222 recipients were SARS-CoV-2 seropositive at baseline, limiting conclusions about previously exposed vaccinees. After two AZD1222 doses, both the breadth and the depth of spike-specific TCRs were significantly higher than at day 0 and than in MenACWY recipients.

In the case of this clone: There is no known antigen for this receptor. Per-base quality was not reported, and no clone a single base away is much larger than it.

The trim is 2 bases for V and 2 bases for J, with a gap of 15 bases between the germline ends. The CDR3 contains 16 residues, cysteine and phenylalanine counted. The DNA shown is the 48-base CDR3, in frame from base 1. According to the germline V gene, CDR1 reads MNHNS and CDR2 reads SASEGT. The sample's time point, from its label and the paper: about 28 days (+/-7) after the second vaccine dose. AZD1222 recipients with second doses at about 4 weeks or about 12 weeks were pooled, because spike-specific TCR depth and breadth did not differ between schedules. The vaccinee samples were drawn from two UK trials, COV001 and COV002, one of which was a single-blind randomized controlled phase 2/3 trial testing AZD1222 (ChAdOx1 nCoV-19) in healthy adults. Trial participant PBMC samples were collected at day 0 and day 28 after the second dose for TCRbeta chain sequencing. The CDR3 regions of human TCRbeta chains were analyzed by immunosequencing. The paper's data handling went like this. Repertoire TCRs were matched against a reference library of SARS-CoV-2-specific TCRs generated with the MIRA antigen-specificity platform. Breadth meant the fraction of unique TCRs that were SARS-CoV-2-associated, whereas depth meant the fraction of total T cells that were SARS-CoV-2-associated. Each spike-specific TCR was assigned to its reactive spike region and to a CD4 or CD8 class using the MIRA data. Log10-transformed breadth and depth values were compared by one-way ANOVA with Sidak's multiple comparisons tests. TCRdb carries this immuneACCESS record with in-frame sequences only. Its versions omit some clonotypes, under half of them owing to an unresolved V gene in the studies checked, with the rest unexplained. V, J and clone size were drawn from that table, and D and trimming were deduced from the DNA. A total of around 130,000 clones appear in this sample, approximately 92% of them only once. The ten largest clones capture under 2% of the sample.

This receptor chain uses TRBV6-1 and TRBJ1-1; TRBD1 might be the D gene, on 5 matching bases. Specimen: peripheral blood, collected 28 days after the second AZD1222 dose. The receptor was isolated from an adult who received the AZD1222 COVID-19 vaccine. This receptor has the CDR3 CASSEWGRDVNTEAFF. In nucleotides, the sequence is TGTGCCAGCAGTGAATGGGGCAGGGATGTAAACACTGAAGCTTTCTTT.